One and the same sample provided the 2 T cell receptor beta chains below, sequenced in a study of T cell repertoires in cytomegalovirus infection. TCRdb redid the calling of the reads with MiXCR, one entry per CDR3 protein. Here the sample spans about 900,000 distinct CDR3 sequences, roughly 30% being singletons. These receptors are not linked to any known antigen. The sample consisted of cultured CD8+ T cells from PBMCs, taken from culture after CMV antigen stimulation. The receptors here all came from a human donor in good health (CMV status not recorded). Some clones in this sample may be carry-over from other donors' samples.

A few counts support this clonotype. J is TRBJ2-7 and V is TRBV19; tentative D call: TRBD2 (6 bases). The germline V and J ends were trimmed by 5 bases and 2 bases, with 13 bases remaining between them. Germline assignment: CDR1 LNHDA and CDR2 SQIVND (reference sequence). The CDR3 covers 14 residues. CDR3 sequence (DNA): TGTGCCAGTAGTCTCACTTCGGGGGCCTACGAGCAGTACGTC. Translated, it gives CASSLTSGAYEQYV.

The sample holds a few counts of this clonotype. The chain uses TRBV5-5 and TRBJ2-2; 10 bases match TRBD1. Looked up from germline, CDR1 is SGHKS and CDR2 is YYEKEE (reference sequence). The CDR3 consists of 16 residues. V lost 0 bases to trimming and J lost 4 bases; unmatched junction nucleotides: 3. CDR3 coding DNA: TGTGCCAGCAGCTTGGGACAGGGGGCTGTCACCGGGGAGCTGTTTTTT. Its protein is CASSLGQGAVTGELFF.